This note documents a single T cell receptor (beta chain) sequence. Its specificity is not known. This sample is part of a study of cytomegalovirus exposure and HLA in healthy donors. Background on the study: There were over 350 genotyped donors. Of these, 81% fell in the genetic ancestry cluster associated with self-reported Caucasian donors.

PCR amplification relied on 60 Vbeta primers (plus 13 Jbeta primers). TCRdb keeps only in-frame clones here, not all; method: immunoSEQ multiplex PCR. Among approximately 140,000 clones listed, roughly 82% were seen once. V trimming: 3 bases; J trimming: 0 bases; junction bases outside the gene matches: 1. CDR3 length: 15 amino acids. The germline gives CDR1 SGDLS, CDR2 YYNGEE. Findings and limits, study-wide: A later analysis found that most CMV-associated TCR beta chains appeared HLA-restricted. Productive rates of about 87% or about 30% were seen for most TCR beta V segments in an earlier analysis.

V usage is TRBV9 and J usage is TRBJ2-7, with TRBD2 identical over 12 bases. Sequenced sample: PBMCs. This TCR came from a man over 45 in good health and CMV-seronegative. CDR3 sequence: CASSETSGSSYEQYF. The CDR3 DNA is TGTGCCAGCAGCGAGACTAGCGGGAGCTCCTACGAGCAGTACTTC.